This record covers a single T cell receptor beta chain. What it binds is not known. Germline loops: CDR1 SNHLY, CDR2 FYNNEI. Trimming took off 10 bases at V and 6 bases at J, with 27 bases between the two ends. The CDR3 is 16 residues long. These data come from a study of cytomegalovirus exposure and HLA in healthy donors. General study findings and limits: Later analysis identified a missense DCLRE1C variant that was linked to TCR beta V- and J-gene trimming. According to an earlier analysis, most TCR beta V segments yielded productive rearrangements about 87% or about 30% of the time.

Both 60 Vbeta primers and 13 Jbeta primers went into the PCR. The assay was immunoSEQ multiplex PCR, and TCRdb's table has in-frame clones only and misses some. The sample has about 48,000 clones, and its top ten clones hold 5.5% to 6.5%. Nominally healthy donors provided the samples, though records likely missed some immune exposures. The receptor's source is a male donor in good health and CMV-seropositive. Input material: PBMCs. The chain employs TRBV2 and TRBJ1-1, with a weak D call TRBD1 (6 bases). The CDR3, as DNA: TGTGCCATTCCCCCCGACAGGTGGTTTAGTAAAGCTGAAGCTTTCTTT. Its protein product is CAIPPDRWFSKAEAFF.